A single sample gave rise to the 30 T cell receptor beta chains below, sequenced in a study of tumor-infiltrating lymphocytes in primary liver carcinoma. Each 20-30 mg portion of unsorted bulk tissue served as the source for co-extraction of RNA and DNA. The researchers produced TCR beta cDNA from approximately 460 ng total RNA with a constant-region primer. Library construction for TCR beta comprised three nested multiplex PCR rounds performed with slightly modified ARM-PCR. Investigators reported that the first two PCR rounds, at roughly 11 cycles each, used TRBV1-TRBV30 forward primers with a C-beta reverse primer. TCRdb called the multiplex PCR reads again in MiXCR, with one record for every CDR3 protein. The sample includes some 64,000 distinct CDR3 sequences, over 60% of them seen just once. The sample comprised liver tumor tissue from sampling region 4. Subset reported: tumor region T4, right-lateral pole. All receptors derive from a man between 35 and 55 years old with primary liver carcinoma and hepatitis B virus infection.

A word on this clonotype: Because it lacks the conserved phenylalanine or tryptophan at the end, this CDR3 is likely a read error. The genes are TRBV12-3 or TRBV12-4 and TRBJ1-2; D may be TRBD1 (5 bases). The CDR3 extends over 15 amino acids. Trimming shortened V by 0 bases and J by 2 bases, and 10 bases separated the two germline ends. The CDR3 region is CASSLATEANYGYTL. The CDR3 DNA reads TGTGCCAGCAGTTTAGCGACAGAAGCAAACTATGGCTACACCCTC.

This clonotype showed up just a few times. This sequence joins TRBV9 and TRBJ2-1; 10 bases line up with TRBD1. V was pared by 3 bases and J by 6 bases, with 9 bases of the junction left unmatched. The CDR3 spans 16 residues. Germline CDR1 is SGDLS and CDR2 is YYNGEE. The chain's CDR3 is CASSEGRDRGFNEQFF. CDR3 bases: TGTGCCAGCAGCGAGGGACGGGACAGGGGTTTCAATGAGCAGTTCTTC.

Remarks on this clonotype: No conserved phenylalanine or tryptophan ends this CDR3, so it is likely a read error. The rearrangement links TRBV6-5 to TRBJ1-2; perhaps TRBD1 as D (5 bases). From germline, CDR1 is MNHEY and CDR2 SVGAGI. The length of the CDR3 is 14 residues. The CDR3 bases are TGTGCCAGCGGTTACAGTGGGGACGGGAATGGCTACACCCTC. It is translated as CASGYSGDGNGYTL.

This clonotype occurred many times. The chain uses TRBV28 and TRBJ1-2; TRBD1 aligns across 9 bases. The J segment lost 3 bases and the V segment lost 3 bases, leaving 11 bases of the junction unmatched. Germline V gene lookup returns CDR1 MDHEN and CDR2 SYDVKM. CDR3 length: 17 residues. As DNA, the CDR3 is TGTGCCAGCAGTTTCGCCGGGACAGGGATTCTCTACTATGGCTACACCTTC. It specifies CASSFAGTGILYYGYTF.

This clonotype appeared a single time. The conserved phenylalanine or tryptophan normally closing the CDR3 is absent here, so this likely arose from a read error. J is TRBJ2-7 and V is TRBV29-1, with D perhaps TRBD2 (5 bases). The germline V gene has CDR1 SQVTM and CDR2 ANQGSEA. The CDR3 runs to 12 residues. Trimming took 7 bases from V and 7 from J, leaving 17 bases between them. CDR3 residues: CSERSGSAEQYL. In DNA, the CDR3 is TGCAGCGAGAGATCGGGGTCTGCGGAGCAGTACCTC.

CDR3 in amino acids: CASSWMGKETQYF. The CDR3 nucleotides are TGTGCCAGCAGTTGGATGGGGAAAGAGACCCAGTACTTC. V is TRBV6-5 and J is TRBJ2-5, with D uncertain. This CDR3 is 13 amino acids long. From germline, CDR1 is MNHEY and CDR2 SVGAGI. Trimming removed 4 bases from V and 3 bases from J, with 9 bases in between.

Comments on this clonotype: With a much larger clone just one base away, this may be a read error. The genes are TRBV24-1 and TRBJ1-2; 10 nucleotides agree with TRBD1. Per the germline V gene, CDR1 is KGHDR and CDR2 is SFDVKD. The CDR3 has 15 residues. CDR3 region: CASSEPRDRGWGYTF. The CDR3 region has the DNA TGTGCCTCCAGTGAGCCCCGGGACAGGGGTTGGGGCTACACCTTC.

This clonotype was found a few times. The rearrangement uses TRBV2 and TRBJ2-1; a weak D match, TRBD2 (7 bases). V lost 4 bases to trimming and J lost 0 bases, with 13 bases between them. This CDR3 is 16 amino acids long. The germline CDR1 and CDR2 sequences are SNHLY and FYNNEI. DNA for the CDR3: TGTGCCAGCAGTGCGGGCGGGGGCCCCTCCTACAATGAGCAGTTCTTC. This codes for CASSAGGGPSYNEQFF.

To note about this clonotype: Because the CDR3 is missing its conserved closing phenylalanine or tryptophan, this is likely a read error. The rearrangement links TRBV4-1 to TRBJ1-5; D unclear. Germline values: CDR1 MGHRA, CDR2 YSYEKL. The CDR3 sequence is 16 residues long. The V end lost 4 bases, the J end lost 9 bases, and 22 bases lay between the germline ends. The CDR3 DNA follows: TGCGCCAGCAGCCTAGAAGTCGCGGGCGGGGTTCTGCCCCAGCATTCT. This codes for CASSLEVAGGVLPQHS.

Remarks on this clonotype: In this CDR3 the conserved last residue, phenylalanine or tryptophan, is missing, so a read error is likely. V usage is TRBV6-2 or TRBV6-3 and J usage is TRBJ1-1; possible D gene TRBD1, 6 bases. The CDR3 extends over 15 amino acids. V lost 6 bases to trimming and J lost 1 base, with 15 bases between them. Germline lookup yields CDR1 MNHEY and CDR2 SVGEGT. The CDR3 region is CASRGAPLQNTEAFL. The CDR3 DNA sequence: TGTGCCAGCAGGGGGGCGCCTCTCCAGAACACTGAAGCTTTCCTT.

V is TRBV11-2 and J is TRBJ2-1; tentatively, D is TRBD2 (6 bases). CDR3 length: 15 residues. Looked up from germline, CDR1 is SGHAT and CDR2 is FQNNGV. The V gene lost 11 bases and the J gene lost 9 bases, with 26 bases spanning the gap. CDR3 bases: TGTGCCGACAGCCCCCAGCTGGAGGGATTGGGTGAGCAGTTCTTC. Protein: CADSPQLEGLGEQFF.

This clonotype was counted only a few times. The CDR3 here is CSVARRSSYNEQFF. In nucleotides, the CDR3 is TGCAGCGTTGCTCGCCGGAGCTCCTACAATGAGCAGTTCTTC. The V call is TRBV29-1, the J call TRBJ2-1; D uncertain. The CDR3 is 14 residues long. Germline CDR1 reads SQVTM; CDR2 reads ANQGSEA. The V and J ends lost 4 bases and 0 bases respectively, with 10 bases between them.

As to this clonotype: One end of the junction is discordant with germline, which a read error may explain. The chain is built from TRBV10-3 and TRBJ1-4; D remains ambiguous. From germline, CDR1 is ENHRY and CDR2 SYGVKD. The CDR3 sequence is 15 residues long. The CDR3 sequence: CVISESRESNEKLFF. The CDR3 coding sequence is TGTGTCATCAGTGAGTCCCGGGAATCTAATGAAAAACTGTTTTTC.

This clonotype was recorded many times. CDR3 region: CASSYTGTGLGGRDTQYF. The CDR3, as DNA: TGCGCCAGCAGCTACACGGGGACAGGACTAGGTGGTAGAGATACGCAGTATTTT. The chain has TRBV5-1 and TRBJ2-3; TRBD1 might be the D (8 bases). The CDR3 sequence is 18 residues long. V shed 3 bases and J shed 5 bases, with 25 bases lying between them. CDR1 and CDR2 (germline): SGHRS, YFSETQ.

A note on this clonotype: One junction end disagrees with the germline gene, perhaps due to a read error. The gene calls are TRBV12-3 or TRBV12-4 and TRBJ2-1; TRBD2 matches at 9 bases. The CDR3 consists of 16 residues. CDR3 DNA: TGTACCAGCAGTTTAGGTAGCGGGAGTAAGGTGGATGAGCAGTTCTTC. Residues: CTSSLGSGSKVDEQFF.

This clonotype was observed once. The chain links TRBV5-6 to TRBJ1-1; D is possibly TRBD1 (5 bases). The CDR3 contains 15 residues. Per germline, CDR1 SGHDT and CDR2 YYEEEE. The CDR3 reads CLSSGGDGMNTEAFF. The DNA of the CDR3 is TGTCTCAGCAGCGGAGGGGACGGAATGAACACTGAAGCTTTCTTT.

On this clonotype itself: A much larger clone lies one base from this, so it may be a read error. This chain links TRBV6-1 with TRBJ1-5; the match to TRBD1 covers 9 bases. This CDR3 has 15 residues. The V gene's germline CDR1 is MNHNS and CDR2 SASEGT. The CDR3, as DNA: TGTGCCTGCAGTGTGGACAGGGGCTGGAATCAGCCCCAGCATTTT. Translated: CACSVDRGWNQPQHF.

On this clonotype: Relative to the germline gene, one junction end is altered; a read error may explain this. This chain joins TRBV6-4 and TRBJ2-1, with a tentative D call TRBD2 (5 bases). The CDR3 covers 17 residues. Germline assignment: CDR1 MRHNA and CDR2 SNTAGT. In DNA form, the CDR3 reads TGTGCCAGCGCTACTAGGGTAGAATCCCAGTCCTACAATGAGCAGTCCTTC. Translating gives CASATRVESQSYNEQSF.

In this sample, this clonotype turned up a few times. CDR3 in DNA: TGTGCCAGCAGTGGGGAGGGCAGCCCTGGGGCCAACGTCCTGACTTTC. Translation gives CASSGEGSPGANVLTF. The chain recombines TRBV6-4 with TRBJ2-6; 7 bases map to TRBD2. The CDR3 runs to 16 residues. Germline V gene data show CDR1 as MRHNA and CDR2 as SNTAGT. After removal of 4 bases from V and 2 bases from J, the junction contained 5 bases not matched to a gene.

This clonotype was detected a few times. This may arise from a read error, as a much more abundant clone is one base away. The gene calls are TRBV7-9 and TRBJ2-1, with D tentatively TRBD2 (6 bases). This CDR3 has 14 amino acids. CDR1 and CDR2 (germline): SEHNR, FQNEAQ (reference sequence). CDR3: CASSPRGLDKEQFF. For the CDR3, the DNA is TGTGCCAGCAGCCCAAGGGGACTTGACAAAGAGCAGTTCTTC.

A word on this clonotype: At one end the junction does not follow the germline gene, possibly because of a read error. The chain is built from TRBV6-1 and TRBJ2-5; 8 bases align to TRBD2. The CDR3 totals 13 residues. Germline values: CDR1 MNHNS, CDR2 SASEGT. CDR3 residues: CPITRGGQENQYF. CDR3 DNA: TGTCCCATCACTCGGGGGGGGCAAGAGAACCAGTACTTC.

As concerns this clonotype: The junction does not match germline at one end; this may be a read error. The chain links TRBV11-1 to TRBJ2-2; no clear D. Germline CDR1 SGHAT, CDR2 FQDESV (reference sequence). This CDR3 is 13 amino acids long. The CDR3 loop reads CANSLLRFGELFF. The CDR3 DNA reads TGTGCCAACAGCTTACTACGCTTCGGGGAGCTGTTTTTT.

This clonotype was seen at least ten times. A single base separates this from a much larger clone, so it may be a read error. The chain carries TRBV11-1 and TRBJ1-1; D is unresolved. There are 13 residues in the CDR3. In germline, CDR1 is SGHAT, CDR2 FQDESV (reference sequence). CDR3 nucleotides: TGTGCCAGCAGCCGCCAGGTGAACACTGAAGCTTCCTTT. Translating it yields CASSRQVNTEASF.

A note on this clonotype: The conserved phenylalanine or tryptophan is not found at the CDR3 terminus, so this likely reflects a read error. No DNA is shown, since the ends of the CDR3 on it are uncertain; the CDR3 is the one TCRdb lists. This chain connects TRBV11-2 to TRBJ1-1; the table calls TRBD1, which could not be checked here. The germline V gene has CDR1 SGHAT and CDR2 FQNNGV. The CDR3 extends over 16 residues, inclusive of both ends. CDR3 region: CASSPSRGLVNTEALL.

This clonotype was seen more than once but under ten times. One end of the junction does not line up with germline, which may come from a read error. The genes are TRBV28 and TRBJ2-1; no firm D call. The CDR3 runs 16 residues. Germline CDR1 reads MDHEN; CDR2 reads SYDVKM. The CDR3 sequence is CASSSETDASYNGQFF. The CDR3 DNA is TGTGCCAGCAGTTCGGAAACTGACGCCTCCTACAATGGGCAGTTCTTC.

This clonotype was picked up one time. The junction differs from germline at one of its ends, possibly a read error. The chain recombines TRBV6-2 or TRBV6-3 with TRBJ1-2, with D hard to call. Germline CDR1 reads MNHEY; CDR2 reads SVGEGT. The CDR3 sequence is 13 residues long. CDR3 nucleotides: TGTGCCATCAGTTACTCGATGGTTAATGGCTACACCTTC. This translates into CAISYSMVNGYTF.

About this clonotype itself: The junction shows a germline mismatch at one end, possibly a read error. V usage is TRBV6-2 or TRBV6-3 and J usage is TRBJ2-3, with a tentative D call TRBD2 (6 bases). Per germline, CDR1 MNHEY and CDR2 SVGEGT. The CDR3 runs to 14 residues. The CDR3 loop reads CASSSPRDSEAQFF. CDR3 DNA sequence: TGTGCCAGTAGTTCGCCCCGGGACTCCGAAGCGCAGTTTTTT.

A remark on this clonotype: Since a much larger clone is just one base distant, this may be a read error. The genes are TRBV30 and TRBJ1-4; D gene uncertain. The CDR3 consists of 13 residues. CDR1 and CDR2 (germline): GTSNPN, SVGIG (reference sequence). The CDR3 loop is CAWNRAEREKPFF. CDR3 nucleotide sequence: TGTGCCTGGAATAGGGCAGAGAGAGAAAAACCGTTTTTT.

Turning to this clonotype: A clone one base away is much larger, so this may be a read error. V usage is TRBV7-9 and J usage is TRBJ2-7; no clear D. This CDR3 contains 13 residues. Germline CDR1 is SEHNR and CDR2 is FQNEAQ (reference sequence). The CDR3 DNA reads TGTGCCAGCGGCTTAGGAGCCGAACTCCCCCTGTACTTC. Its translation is CASGLGAELPLYF.

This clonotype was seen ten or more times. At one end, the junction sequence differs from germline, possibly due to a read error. The CDR3 DNA is TGTGCCAGCAGTCCCCCTGTAGGGGGAGGGCCCTCCGACGAGCAGTACTTC. Its translation is CASSPPVGGGPSDEQYF. V gene TRBV28 combines with J gene TRBJ2-7, with D perhaps matching TRBD2 (7 bases). Germline CDR1 is MDHEN and CDR2 is SYDVKM. CDR3 length: 17 amino acids.